This T cell receptor beta chain was retrieved from a study of naive and memory T cell subsets. Trimming at V came to 2 bases and at J to 4 bases, leaving 4 bases not matched to a gene. The CDR3 covers 15 residues. Germline loops: CDR1 KGHDR, CDR2 SFDVKD. An equimolar mix of two oligonucleotides served as the beta constant-region primer for TRBC1 and TRBC2. Four rounds of PCR amplified the ligated cDNA using nested alpha and beta constant-region primers plus SP2. TCRdb recomputed calls from the UMI-ligation and nested PCR reads with MiXCR, one row per CDR3 protein. Of 20,000 to 25,000 distinct CDR3 sequences listed, roughly 9.6% are singletons. This clonotype was picked up many times.

The receptor was derived from a human donor in good health. The chain uses TRBV24-1 and TRBJ2-1, with 7 bases aligning to TRBD2. Sequenced sample: central memory CD8+ T cells from blood. DNA of the CDR3: TGTGCCACCAGTGATTCACCCGGGGGGTACAATGAGCAGTTCTTC. Translated: CATSDSPGGYNEQFF.